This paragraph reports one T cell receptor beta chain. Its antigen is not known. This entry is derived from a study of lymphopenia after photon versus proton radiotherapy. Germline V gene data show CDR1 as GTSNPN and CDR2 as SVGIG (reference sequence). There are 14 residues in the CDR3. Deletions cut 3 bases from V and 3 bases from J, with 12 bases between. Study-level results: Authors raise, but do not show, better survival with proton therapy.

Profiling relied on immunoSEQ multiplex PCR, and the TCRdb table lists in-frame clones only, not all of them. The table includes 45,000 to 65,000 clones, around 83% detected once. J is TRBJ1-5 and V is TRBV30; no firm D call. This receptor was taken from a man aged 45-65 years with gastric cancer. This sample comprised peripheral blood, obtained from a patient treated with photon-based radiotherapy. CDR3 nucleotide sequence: TGTGCCTGGAGCGTTTTCGGGAACAATCAGCCCCAGCATTTT. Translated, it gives CAWSVFGNNQPQHF.